This entry lists 28 T cell receptor beta chains sequenced from one sample in a study of blood T cell repertoires in COVID-19 (dated by TCRdb to the early 2020s). Libraries were prepared through the immunoSEQ multiplex PCR assay. The table comes from immuneACCESS by way of TCRdb, which keeps in-frame sequences with V and J called. Part of the clones is missing from these tables; in studies checked, under half for an unresolved V gene and the rest for unknown reasons. Recorded for this sample are tens of thousands of clones; 84% of them occurred a single time. The ten largest clonotypes hold 12% of the sample. Material for sequencing was peripheral blood. The receptors shown here come from a human donor in a cohort sampled during active COVID-19.

The rearrangement uses TRBV2 and TRBJ1-5, with a tentative D call TRBD1 (6 bases). V lost 10 bases and J 0 bases, leaving 16 bases between the germline ends. The CDR3 is 15 amino acids. CDR1 and CDR2 (germline): SNHLY, FYNNEI. CDR3 protein: CATSGVGDSNQPQHF. The CDR3 coding sequence is TGTGCCACCTCAGGGGTTGGGGATAGCAATCAGCCCCAGCATTTT.

The chain joins TRBV3-1 (or the pseudogene TRBV3-2) to TRBJ2-1, with D possibly TRBD2 on 5 matching bases. The CDR3 has 13 amino acids. Trimming took off 4 bases at V and 8 bases at J, with 12 bases between the two ends. Germline CDR1 and CDR2: LGHDT and YNNKEL (reference sequence). This CDR3 is CASSPKVRDEQFF. The CDR3 nucleotides read TGTGCCAGCAGCCCAAAGGTGAGGGATGAGCAGTTCTTC.

The rearrangement links TRBV9 to TRBJ1-1; D is possibly TRBD1 (6 bases). CDR3 length: 14 residues. Germline CDR1 SGDLS, CDR2 YYNGEE. The V gene lost 3 bases and the J gene lost 0 bases, with 9 bases spanning the gap. The CDR3 region is CASSETGMNTEAFF. The CDR3 DNA reads TGTGCCAGCAGCGAAACAGGGATGAACACTGAAGCTTTCTTT.

The chain combines TRBV2 with TRBJ2-7; 10 bases fit TRBD2. CDR3 length: 12 residues. Per the germline V gene, CDR1 is SNHLY and CDR2 is FYNNEI. V trimming: 4 bases; J trimming: 6 bases; junction bases outside the gene matches: 0. The CDR3, as DNA: TGTGCCAGCAGTGGACTAGCGGGCGAGCAGTACTTC. It is translated as CASSGLAGEQYF.

This chain connects TRBV7-2 to TRBJ1-5, with D hard to call. The germline V gene encodes CDR1 SGHTA and CDR2 FQGNSA. This CDR3 region has 15 residues. V dropped 3 bases and J dropped 0 bases, with 9 bases sitting between them. CDR3 bases: TGTGCCAGCAGCTTCGCACCCTATAGCAATCAGCCCCAGCATTTT. This translates into CASSFAPYSNQPQHF.

The CDR3 region has the DNA TGTGCCAGCAGCCGAACCGACAGGGTTAACACCGGGGAGCTGTTTTTT. Translation gives CASSRTDRVNTGELFF. The chain carries TRBV5-4 and TRBJ2-2; TRBD1 aligns across 7 bases. The CDR3 loop spans 16 amino acids. Germline V lookup: CDR1 SGHNT, CDR2 YYREEE (reference sequence). V was clipped by 4 bases and J by 2 bases; unmatched bases: 8.

This clone was detected only once. V and J are TRBV10-3 and TRBJ2-2; 10 nucleotides align to TRBD2. The germline CDR1 and CDR2 sequences are ENHRY and SYGVKD. Trimming at V came to 2 bases and at J to 1 base, leaving 4 bases not matched to a gene. CDR3 length: 17 amino acids. The CDR3 DNA sequence: TGTGCCATCAGTGAGGCTAGCGGGAGAAAGAACACCGGGGAGCTGTTTTTT. This translates into CAISEASGRKNTGELFF.

CDR3 sequence reads: CASSLGQGYYGYTF. CDR3 DNA: TGTGCCAGCAGCTTAGGTCAGGGATACTATGGCTACACCTTC. The chain is built from TRBV11-2 and TRBJ1-2; D is possibly TRBD1 (5 bases). CDR1 is SGHAT and CDR2 is FQNNGV in the germline V gene. The CDR3 extends over 14 amino acids. Trimming left V 1 base short and J 3 bases short, with 9 bases between.

The chain is built from TRBV5-5 and TRBJ1-3; 11 bases fit TRBD1. The germline V gene encodes CDR1 SGHKS and CDR2 YYEKEE (reference sequence). This CDR3 has 15 amino acids. J was trimmed by 4 bases and V by 3 bases; bases with no gene match: 3. The CDR3 region has the DNA TGTGCCAGCAGCTGGGGGACAGGGGGAGGAAACACCATATATTTT. Encoded protein: CASSWGTGGGNTIYF.

This clone was counted once. This chain uses TRBV3-1 (or the pseudogene TRBV3-2) with TRBJ2-3; 9 nucleotides line up with TRBD2. This CDR3 has 15 amino acids. Germline values: CDR1 LGHDT, CDR2 YNNKEL (reference sequence). Trimming removed 5 bases from V and 0 bases from J; junction bases left unmatched: 3. As DNA, the CDR3 is TGTGCCAGCAGCAAAGGACTAGCGAGCACAGATACGCAGTATTTT. Translated: CASSKGLASTDTQYF.

CDR3 sequence reads: CASTPRGGPSSTDTQYF. DNA of the CDR3: TGCGCCAGCACCCCTCGGGGGGGCCCCTCTAGCACAGATACGCAGTATTTT. This rearrangement joins TRBV5-1 to TRBJ2-3; 8 bases are shared with TRBD2. The CDR3 extends over 17 amino acids. With 6 bases clipped from V and 0 bases from J, the junction kept 12 bases outside the gene matches. In germline, CDR1 is SGHRS, CDR2 YFSETQ.

The CDR3 bases are TGTGCCAGCAGCTTGGACAGGGGGGGTGGCTACACCTTC. Its translation is CASSLDRGGGYTF. The chain is built from TRBV5-4 and TRBJ1-2; 8 nucleotides align to TRBD1. The CDR3 contains 13 residues. J was trimmed by 7 bases and V by 0 bases; bases with no gene match: 2. Looked up from germline, CDR1 is SGHNT and CDR2 is YYREEE (reference sequence).

V and J are TRBV7-8 and TRBJ2-3; D remains unclear. This CDR3 contains 13 residues. V was shortened by 5 bases and J by 4 bases, with 10 bases between the two germline ends. CDR1 is SGHVS, CDR2 FQNEAQ, per germline. CDR3 nucleotides: TGTGCCAGCAGCCGAAGAACAGCAGATACGCAGTATTTT. As protein: CASSRRTADTQYF.

The V call is TRBV10-3, the J call TRBJ1-2, with 10 nucleotides matching TRBD1. Trimming at V came to 7 bases and at J to 4 bases, leaving 9 bases not matched to a gene. Germline CDR1 and CDR2: ENHRY and SYGVKD. This CDR3 has 15 amino acids. CDR3 residues: CAIMTSRTGGYGYTF. CDR3 sequence (DNA): TGTGCCATCATGACCTCCCGGACAGGGGGCTATGGCTACACCTTC.

The chain recombines TRBV3-1 (or the pseudogene TRBV3-2) with TRBJ2-7; 10 nucleotides align to TRBD2. The CDR3 sequence is 17 residues long. Germline V gene sequence: CDR1 LGHDT, CDR2 YNNKEL (reference sequence). V lost 1 base, J lost 2 bases, and 8 bases stayed unmatched. The CDR3 protein is CASSQGERGGSTYEQYF. In DNA, the CDR3 is TGTGCCAGCAGCCAAGGCGAGCGGGGGGGGTCAACCTACGAGCAGTACTTC.

The gene calls are TRBV28 and TRBJ2-5, with D perhaps TRBD2 (7 bases). CDR1 and CDR2 (germline): MDHEN, SYDVKM. The CDR3 is 13 amino acids. V was trimmed by 9 bases and J by 4 bases, leaving 15 bases between them. CDR3 nucleotides: TGTGCCAGTAATGGGGGGGGGCGAGAGACCCAGTACTTC. Translating gives CASNGGGRETQYF.

The V call is TRBV7-3, the J call TRBJ2-6; no reliable D call. Germline CDR1 reads SGHTA; CDR2 reads FQGTGA. V was pared by 4 bases and J by 0 bases, with 7 bases between. This CDR3 comprises 15 residues. CDR3 loop: CASSSSGSGANVLTF. CDR3 bases: TGTGCCAGCAGCTCTTCAGGCTCTGGGGCCAACGTCCTGACTTTC.

This chain joins TRBV24-1 and TRBJ1-2, with TRBD1 identical over 7 bases. CDR1 and CDR2 (germline): KGHDR, SFDVKD. Trimming at V came to 2 bases and at J to 6 bases, leaving 11 bases not matched to a gene. The CDR3 runs 16 residues. The CDR3 reads CATSDSRVGRGHGYTF. DNA of the CDR3: TGTGCCACCAGTGATTCCCGGGTCGGAAGGGGGCATGGCTACACCTTC.

The chain links TRBV4-2 to TRBJ1-1; D is possibly TRBD1 (6 bases). The CDR3 is 17 amino acids. V lost 4 bases and J lost 1, with 19 bases in between. Germline V CDR1 and CDR2: LGHNA, YNFKEQ. This CDR3 is CASSRGVGGQGNTEAFF. The CDR3, as DNA: TGTGCCAGCAGCCGGGGGGTCGGGGGGCAGGGGAACACTGAAGCTTTCTTT.

The gene calls are TRBV7-3 and TRBJ2-2, with TRBD2 as a possible D gene (6 bases). This CDR3 is 18 amino acids long. Germline-derived CDR1 and CDR2 are SGHTA and FQGTGA. Trimming removed 6 bases from V and 5 bases from J, with 25 bases in between. The CDR3: CASSPLRFYGSQTGELFF. The CDR3, as DNA: TGTGCCAGCAGTCCCCTCAGGTTCTACGGGAGCCAAACCGGGGAGCTGTTTTTT.

The rearrangement links TRBV11-2 to TRBJ2-5, with 7 bases matching TRBD2. Looked up from germline, CDR1 is SGHAT and CDR2 is FQNNGV. The CDR3 covers 14 residues. V shed 5 bases and J 5 bases; nucleotides not matched to a gene: 8. CDR3 in amino acids: CASSDLKGGETQYF. As DNA, the CDR3 is TGTGCCAGCAGCGATTTGAAGGGAGGGGAGACCCAGTACTTC.

The rearrangement uses TRBV25-1 and TRBJ2-5; TRBD1 agrees at 7 bases. The CDR3 length is 17 residues. Germline trimming cut 2 bases from V and 3 bases from J; bases unmatched to any gene: 12. Germline V CDR1 and CDR2: MGHDK, SYGVNS. The CDR3 reads CASSETPGQKLEETQYF. CDR3 nucleotides: TGTGCCAGCAGTGAAACCCCGGGACAGAAGCTTGAAGAGACCCAGTACTTC.

J is TRBJ1-6 and V is TRBV6-5, with no clear D. Germline CDR1 and CDR2: MNHEY and SVGAGI. Trimming left V 0 bases short and J 18 bases short, with 15 bases between. The CDR3 spans 13 residues. The CDR3 is CASSYSRDTAPHF. The CDR3 DNA follows: TGTGCCAGCAGTTACTCCCGAGACACCGCGCCCCACTTT.

This sequence joins TRBV12-3 or TRBV12-4 and TRBJ1-2, with unresolved D. With 3 bases removed from V and 2 bases from J, the gap between germline ends came to 7 bases. The length of the CDR3 is 13 residues. The CDR3 protein is CASSLAVNYGYTF. CDR3 in DNA: TGTGCCAGCAGTTTGGCAGTCAACTATGGCTACACCTTC.

The rearrangement joins TRBV28 to TRBJ1-1, with TRBD1 matching 7 bases. J was trimmed by 4 bases and V by 2 bases; bases with no gene match: 7. Germline CDR1 and CDR2: MDHEN and SYDVKM. The CDR3 extends over 15 amino acids. The DNA of the CDR3 is TGTGCCAGCAGTTTAAGACAGGGATCGCGCACTGAAGCTTTCTTT. Protein sequence: CASSLRQGSRTEAFF.

The chain joins TRBV27 to TRBJ2-7; 7 bases line up with TRBD1. The CDR3 is 14 amino acids. J was trimmed by 4 bases and V by 5 bases; bases with no gene match: 8. Germline V gene data show CDR1 as MNHEY and CDR2 as SMNVEV (reference sequence). In DNA, the CDR3 is TGTGCCAGCAGTACAACCGGGACAGAATACGAGCAGTACTTC. Translating it yields CASSTTGTEYEQYF.

This clone has a handful of counts. J is TRBJ2-5 and V is TRBV7-6; D perhaps matches TRBD2 (5 bases). V lost 1 base, J lost 2 bases, and 11 bases lay in between. The CDR3 is 15 residues long. Germline CDR1 reads SGHVS; CDR2 reads FNYEAQ. CDR3 in amino acids: CASSLVPSGQETQYF. The CDR3, as DNA: TGTGCCAGCAGCTTAGTCCCCTCGGGACAAGAGACCCAGTACTTC.

The CDR3 sequence is CASSPLDRGGYEQYF. The DNA for the CDR3 is TGTGCCAGCTCACCGTTGGACAGGGGCGGATACGAGCAGTACTTC. V usage is TRBV18 and J usage is TRBJ2-7, with 9 positions matching TRBD1. The V gene's germline CDR1 is KGHSH and CDR2 LQKENI. V lost 3 bases and J lost 4; bases outside the gene matches: 7. The CDR3 has 15 amino acids.